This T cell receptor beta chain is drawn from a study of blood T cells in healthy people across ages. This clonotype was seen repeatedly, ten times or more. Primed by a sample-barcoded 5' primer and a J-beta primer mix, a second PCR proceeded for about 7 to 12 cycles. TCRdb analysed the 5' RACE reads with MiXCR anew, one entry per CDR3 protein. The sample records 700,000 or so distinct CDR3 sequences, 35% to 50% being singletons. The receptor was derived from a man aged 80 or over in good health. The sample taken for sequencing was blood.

The CDR3 loop reads CASSYRYNEQFF. Here the CDR3 DNA reads TGTGCCAGCAGCTATCGCTACAATGAGCAGTTCTTC. The gene calls are TRBV27 and TRBJ2-1, with no clear D. Germline V CDR1 and CDR2: MNHEY, SMNVEV (reference sequence). This CDR3 is 12 amino acids long. Trimming left V 6 bases short and J 3 bases short, with 6 bases between.